One T cell receptor beta chain is described in this entry. Its matching antigen is unknown. Germline V gene lookup returns CDR1 DFQATT and CDR2 SNEGSKA (reference sequence). The CDR3 is 14 residues long. V lost 4 bases, J lost 2 bases, and 12 bases lay in between. Reverse transcription of about 0.5 to 1 ug RNA used random hexamers. Amplification of TCR beta CDR3 used immunoSEQ multiplex PCR across 54 Vbeta and 13 Jbeta. TCRdb processed the immunoSEQ multiplex PCR reads anew with MiXCR; each CDR3 protein has one entry. Here the sample spans more than 95,000 distinct CDR3 sequences, more than 80% being singletons. This sample was included in a study of CD8 T cells in Susac syndrome. The patients serving as multiple sclerosis controls were treatment-naive. They had stable or active relapsing-remitting disease and fulfilled revised McDonald criteria. The authors negatively isolated CD8+ and CD4+ T cells and FACS-enriched TEMRA cells.

Regarding the study as a whole: As acknowledged by the study, its TCR sequencing and HLA analysis included a relatively small number of individuals.

This receptor was identified in a human donor with multiple sclerosis. Sequencing used CD8+ T cells from PBMCs. The chain couples TRBV20-1 to TRBJ1-5; D gene uncertain. CDR3 amino acids: CSATQDMGNQPQHF. The CDR3 DNA reads TGCAGTGCTACCCAAGACATGGGCAATCAGCCCCAGCATTTT.